This TCR beta chain was recovered during a study of CD8 T cells in ankylosing spondylitis. This clonotype was observed at least ten times. As yet, its antigen is unknown. Germline V gene lookup returns CDR1 SEHNR and CDR2 FQNEAQ (reference sequence). V was cut by 5 bases and J by 5 bases, with 15 bases left in between. This CDR3 spans 14 amino acids. TCR beta libraries were made by quantitative 5'-RACE with molecular barcodes. TCRdb redid the calling of the 5' RACE reads with MiXCR, one entry per CDR3 protein. Of about 130,000 distinct CDR3 sequences in the sample, 6% to 8% are singletons; the top ten hold roughly 12%. Study-wide points: Within peripheral blood, clones linked to disease were CD8+ and relatively rare. Eight highly homologous variants made up a TCR beta motif, and this motif appeared characteristic of ankylosing spondylitis blood.

Sequences were obtained from blood, either unsorted or a sorted T cell fraction (not recorded which). This clonotype was sampled from a female donor with ankylosing spondylitis or in good health (not recorded which). The chain recombines TRBV7-9 with TRBJ1-2; D gene ambiguous. This chain's CDR3 is CASSLGGSIYGYTF. The CDR3 coding sequence is TGTGCCAGCAGCCTGGGTGGGTCCATTTATGGCTACACCTTC.